This T cell receptor beta chain derives from a study of sequential checkpoint blockade in melanoma. Study details: 85 to 95 pretreatment tumor DNA samples were TCRβ immunosequenced. Approximately 20 patients had tumor biopsies before treatment and at week 13.

This clone was counted many times. As yet, its antigen is unknown. Study observations and caveats: Response in arm A was associated with pretreatment TIL clonality.

Treatment of the sample: randomized to nivolumab then ipilimumab (arm A) or the reverse (arm B). Assay used: immunoSEQ multiplex PCR; TCRdb lists only in-frame clones, some missing. The sample holds some 7,000 clones, around 24% seen once. This CDR3 comprises 15 residues. Germline V lookup: CDR1 SGHNT, CDR2 YENEEA. V lost 7 bases to trimming and J lost 8 bases, with 21 bases between them. The chain is built from TRBV11-3 and TRBJ2-1; unclear D gene. Sequenced material: tumor tissue (inferred from file names), taken from a patient given nivolumab and ipilimumab in sequence. The receptor comes from a human donor with melanoma. The CDR3 is CASTPPANARDEQFF. The CDR3 DNA follows: TGTGCCAGCACTCCCCCGGCAAACGCGAGAGATGAGCAGTTCTTC.